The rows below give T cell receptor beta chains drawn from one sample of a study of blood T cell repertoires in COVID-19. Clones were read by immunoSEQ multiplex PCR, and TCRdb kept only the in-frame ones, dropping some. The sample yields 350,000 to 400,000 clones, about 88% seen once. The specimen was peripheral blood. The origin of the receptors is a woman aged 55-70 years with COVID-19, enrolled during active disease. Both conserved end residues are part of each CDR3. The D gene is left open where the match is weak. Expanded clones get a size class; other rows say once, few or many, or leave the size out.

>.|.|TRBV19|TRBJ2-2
TGTGCCAGTAGTATCGGACAGTTATCCGGGGAGCTGTTTTTT
CASSIGQLSGELFF
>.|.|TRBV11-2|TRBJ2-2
TGTGCCAGCAGCTTAGATATCCGTTTGTCAGGGCGCGACACCGGGGAGCTGTTTTTT
CASSLDIRLSGRDTGELFF
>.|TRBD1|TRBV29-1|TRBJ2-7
TGCAGCGCCAGGACAGGGACCTCCTACGAGCAGTACTTC
CSARTGTSYEQYF
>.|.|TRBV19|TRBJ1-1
TGTGCCAGTAAAGGACAGTTGAACACTGAAGCTTTCTTT
CASKGQLNTEAFF
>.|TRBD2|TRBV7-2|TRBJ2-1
TGTGCCAGCAGCTTAGGACTAGCGGGTTGGAACAATGAGCAGTTCTTC
CASSLGLAGWNNEQFF
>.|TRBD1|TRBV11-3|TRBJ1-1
TGTGCCAGCAGCTTAGGACAGGGGGCGGCGACTGAAGCTTTCTTT
CASSLGQGAATEAFF
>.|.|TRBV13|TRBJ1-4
TGTGCCAGCAGCCAAATGATCGGGAGGGAAAAACTGTTTTTT
CASSQMIGREKLFF
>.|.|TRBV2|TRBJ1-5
TGTGCCAGCAGTGACCGAGCCGCGGTAAGCAATCAGCCCCAGCATTTT
CASSDRAAVSNQPQHF
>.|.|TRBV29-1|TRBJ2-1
TGCAGCGTTGGGGTCGGAGGGGACAATGAGCAGTTCTTC
CSVGVGGDNEQFF
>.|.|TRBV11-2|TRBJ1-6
TGTGCCAGCAGCCCCCAGGGGTCGGTAATCCCCCTCCACTTT
CASSPQGSVIPLHF
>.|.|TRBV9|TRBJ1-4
TGTGCCAGCAGCGTAAGGACAGAACCTAATGAAAAACTGTTTTTT
CASSVRTEPNEKLFF
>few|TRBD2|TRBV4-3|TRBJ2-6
TGCGCCAGCAGCCCGGGACTAGCGGGGGGCGGTGGGGCCAACGTCCTGACTTTC
CASSPGLAGGGGANVLTF
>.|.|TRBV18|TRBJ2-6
TGTGCCAGCTCACCACGACGGGCGGGCTCTGGGGCCAACGTCCTGACTTTC
CASSPRRAGSGANVLTF
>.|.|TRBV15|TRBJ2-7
TGTGCCACCAGCAGGAACCGGGACAAGTACGAGCAGTACTTC
CATSRNRDKYEQYF
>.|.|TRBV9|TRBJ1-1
TGTGCCAGCAGCGTAGGTGTTCAGGGATGGGGCACTGAAGCTTTCTTT
CASSVGVQGWGTEAFF
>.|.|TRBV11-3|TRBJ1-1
TGTGCCAGCACCGAGGCGGGCGTAGGAAACACTGAAGCTTTCTTT
CASTEAGVGNTEAFF
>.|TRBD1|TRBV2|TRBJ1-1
TGTGCCAGCAGTAAACTCGGACAGGGTAGAGGAAACACTGAAGCTTTCTTT
CASSKLGQGRGNTEAFF
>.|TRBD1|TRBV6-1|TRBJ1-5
TGTGCCAGCAGTGAAGCGGGGACAGGGTGGGATCAGCCCCAGCATTTT
CASSEAGTGWDQPQHF